This is a list of T cell receptor beta chains from one sample in a study of regulatory T cells in long-lasting Graves disease. From the multiplex PCR reads, TCRdb called clonotypes with MiXCR, one entry per CDR3 protein. The profile shows nearly 350,000 distinct CDR3 sequences, around 20% of them singletons. The sample consisted of peripheral blood mononuclear cells (PBMCs), taken when the disease was refractory, from a patient treated with antithyroid drugs. The receptors were sampled from a female donor with Graves disease. CDR3s include the opening cysteine and the closing phenylalanine or tryptophan.

v_gene,len,CDR3aa
TRBV7-9,16,CASSLRSTGGGEKLFF
TRBV18,12,CASSGTNTEAFF
TRBV30,13,CAWSGTGRGEQYF
TRBV30,14,CAWSTDRAGNTIYF
TRBV11-2,15,CASSFGGTGGYGYTF
TRBV11-2,12,CASSLGGTLQYF
TRBV11-3,11,CASSLLNEAFF
TRBV12-3/TRBV12-4,15,CASRGDRGWNQPQHF
TRBV11-2,13,CASSLRAGEKLFF
TRBV6-8,14,CASSYRAKEGEQFF
TRBV30,15,CAWSVGTSVSYEQYF
TRBV27,13,CASNHSPKSPLHF